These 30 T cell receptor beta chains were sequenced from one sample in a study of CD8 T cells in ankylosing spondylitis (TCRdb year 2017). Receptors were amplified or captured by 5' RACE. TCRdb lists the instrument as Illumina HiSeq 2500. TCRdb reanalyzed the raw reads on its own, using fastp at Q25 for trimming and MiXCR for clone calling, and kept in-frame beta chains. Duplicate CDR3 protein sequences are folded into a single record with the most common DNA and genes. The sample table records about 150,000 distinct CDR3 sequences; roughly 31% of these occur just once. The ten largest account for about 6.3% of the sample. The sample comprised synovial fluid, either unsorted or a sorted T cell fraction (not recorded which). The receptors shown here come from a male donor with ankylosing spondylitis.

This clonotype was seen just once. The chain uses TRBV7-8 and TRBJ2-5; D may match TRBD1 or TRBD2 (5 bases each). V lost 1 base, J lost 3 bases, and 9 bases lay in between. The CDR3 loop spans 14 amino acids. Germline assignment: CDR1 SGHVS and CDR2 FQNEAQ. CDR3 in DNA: TGTGCCAGCAGCTTAGGAGGGACCGAAGAGACCCAGTACTTC. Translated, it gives CASSLGGTEETQYF. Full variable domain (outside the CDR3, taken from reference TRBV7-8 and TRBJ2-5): GAGVSQSPRYKVAKRGQDVALRCDPISGHVSLFWYQQALGQGPEFLTYFQNEAQLDKSGLPSDRFFAERPEGSVSTLKIQRTQQEDSAVYLCASSLGGTEETQYFGPGTRLLVL.

CDR3 nucleotide sequence: TGTGCCAGCAGCTTCTTCGGGGGCCAAACTGAAGCTTTCTTT. This gives the protein CASSFFGGQTEAFF. This chain links TRBV11-2 with TRBJ1-1; a possible D gene is TRBD1 (6 bases). CDR1 and CDR2 from the germline V gene are SGHAT and FQNNGV. V dropped 3 bases and J dropped 5 bases, with 13 bases sitting between them. This CDR3 region has 14 residues.

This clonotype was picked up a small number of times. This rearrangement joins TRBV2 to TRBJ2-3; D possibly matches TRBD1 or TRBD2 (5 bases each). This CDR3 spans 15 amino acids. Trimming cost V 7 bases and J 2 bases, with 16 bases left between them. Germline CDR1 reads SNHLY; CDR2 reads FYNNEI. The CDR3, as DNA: TGTGCCAGCAAGCGGACACCAAGGGACACAGATACGCAGTATTTT. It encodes CASKRTPRDTDTQYF.

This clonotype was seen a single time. CDR3 loop: CASSQDFGGATEAFF. The CDR3 nucleotides are TGTGCCAGCAGCCAAGATTTCGGGGGGGCGACTGAAGCTTTCTTT. The gene calls are TRBV3-1 and TRBJ1-1, with D possibly being TRBD1 (6 bases). This CDR3 spans 15 amino acids. Germline V CDR1 and CDR2: LGHDT, YNNKEL (reference sequence). V gave up 0 bases and J gave up 5 bases, with 13 bases separating them.

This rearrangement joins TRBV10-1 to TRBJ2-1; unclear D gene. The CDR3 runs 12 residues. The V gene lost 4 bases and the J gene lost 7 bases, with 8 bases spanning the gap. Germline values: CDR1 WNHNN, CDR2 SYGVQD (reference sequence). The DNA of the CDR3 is TGCGCCAGCAGTGGTAAGCCTAATGAGCAGTTCTTC. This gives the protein CASSGKPNEQFF.

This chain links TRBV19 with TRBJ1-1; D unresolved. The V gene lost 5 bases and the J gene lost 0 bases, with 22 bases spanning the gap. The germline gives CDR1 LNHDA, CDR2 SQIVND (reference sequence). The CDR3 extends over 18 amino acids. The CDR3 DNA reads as TGTGCCAGTAGTGGCCGAATGGGGAAGTACGGAATGAACACTGAAGCTTTCTTT. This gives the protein CASSGRMGKYGMNTEAFF.

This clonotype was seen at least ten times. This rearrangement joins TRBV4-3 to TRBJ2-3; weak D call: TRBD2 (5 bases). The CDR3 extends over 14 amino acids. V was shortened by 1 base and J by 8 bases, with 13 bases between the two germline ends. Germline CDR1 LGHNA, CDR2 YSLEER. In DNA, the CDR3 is TGCGCCAGCAGCCAAGCTGTAAGGACTGGTACGCAGTATTTT. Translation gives CASSQAVRTGTQYF.

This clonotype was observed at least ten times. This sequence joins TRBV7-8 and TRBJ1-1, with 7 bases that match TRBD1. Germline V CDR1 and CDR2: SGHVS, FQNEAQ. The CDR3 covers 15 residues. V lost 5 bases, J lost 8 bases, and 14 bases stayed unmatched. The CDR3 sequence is CASSPRGSGSSEAFF. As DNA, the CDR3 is TGTGCCAGCAGCCCCAGGGGGTCCGGGTCGTCGGAAGCTTTCTTT.

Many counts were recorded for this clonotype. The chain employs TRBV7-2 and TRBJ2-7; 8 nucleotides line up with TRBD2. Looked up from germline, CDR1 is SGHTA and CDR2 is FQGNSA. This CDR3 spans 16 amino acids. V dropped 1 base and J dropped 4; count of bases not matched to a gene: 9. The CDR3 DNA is TGTGCCAGCAGCTTAGTAGGGGGGACTAGGGGATACGAGCAGTACTTC. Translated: CASSLVGGTRGYEQYF.

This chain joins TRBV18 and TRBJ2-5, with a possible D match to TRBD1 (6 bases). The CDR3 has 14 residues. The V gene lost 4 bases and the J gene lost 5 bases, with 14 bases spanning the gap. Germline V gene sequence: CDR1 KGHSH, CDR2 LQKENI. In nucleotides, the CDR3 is TGTGCCAGCTCACGTTCACAGGGAGAGGAGACCCAGTACTTC. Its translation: CASSRSQGEETQYF.

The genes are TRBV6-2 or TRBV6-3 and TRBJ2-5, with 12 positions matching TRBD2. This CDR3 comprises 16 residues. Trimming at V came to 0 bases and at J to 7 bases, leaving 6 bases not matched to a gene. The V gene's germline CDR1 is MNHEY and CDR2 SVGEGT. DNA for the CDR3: TGTGCCAGCAGTTACTCAGGGACTAGCGGGCCAGGGACCCAGTACTTC. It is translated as CASSYSGTSGPGTQYF.

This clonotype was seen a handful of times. The DNA for the CDR3 is TGTGCCAGCTCGGCCAATTGGGGGGCCCAAGAGACCCAGTACTTC. It specifies CASSANWGAQETQYF. The genes are TRBV4-2 and TRBJ2-5; either TRBD1 or TRBD2 may supply D (6 bases each). Trimming shortened V by 8 bases and J by 1 base, and 17 bases separated the two germline ends. The CDR3 has 15 residues. Germline V gene lookup returns CDR1 LGHNA and CDR2 YNFKEQ.

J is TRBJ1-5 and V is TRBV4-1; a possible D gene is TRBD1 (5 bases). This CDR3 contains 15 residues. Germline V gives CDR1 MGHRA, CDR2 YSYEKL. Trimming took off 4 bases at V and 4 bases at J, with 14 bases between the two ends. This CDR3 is CASSRQGEGNQPQHF. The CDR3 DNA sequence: TGCGCCAGCAGCCGCCAGGGAGAAGGGAATCAGCCCCAGCATTTT.

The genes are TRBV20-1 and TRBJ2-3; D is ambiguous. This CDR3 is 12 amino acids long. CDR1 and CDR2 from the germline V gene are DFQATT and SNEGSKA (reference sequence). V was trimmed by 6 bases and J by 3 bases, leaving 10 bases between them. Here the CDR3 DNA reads TGCAGTGCATCAGTTTTAACAGATACGCAGTATTTT. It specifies CSASVLTDTQYF.

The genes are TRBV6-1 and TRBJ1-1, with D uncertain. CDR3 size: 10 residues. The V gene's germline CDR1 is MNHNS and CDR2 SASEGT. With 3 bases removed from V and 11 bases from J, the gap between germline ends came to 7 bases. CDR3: CASSEVAAFF. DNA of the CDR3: TGTGCCAGCAGTGAGGTGGCGGCTTTCTTT.

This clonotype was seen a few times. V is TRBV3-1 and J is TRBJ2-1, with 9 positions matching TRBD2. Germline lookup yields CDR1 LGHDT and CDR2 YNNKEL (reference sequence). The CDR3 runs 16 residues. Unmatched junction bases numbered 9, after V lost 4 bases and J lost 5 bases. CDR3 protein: CASSPGTSQGNNEQFF. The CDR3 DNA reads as TGTGCCAGCAGCCCCGGGACTAGCCAAGGCAACAATGAGCAGTTCTTC.

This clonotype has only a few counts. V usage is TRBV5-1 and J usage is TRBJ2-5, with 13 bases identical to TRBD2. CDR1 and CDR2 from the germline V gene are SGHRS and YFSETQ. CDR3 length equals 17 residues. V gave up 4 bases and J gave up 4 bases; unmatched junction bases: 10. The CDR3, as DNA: TGCGCCAGCAGCGTCACACTAGCGGGAGGGAAAGGAGAGACCCAGTACTTC. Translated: CASSVTLAGGKGETQYF.

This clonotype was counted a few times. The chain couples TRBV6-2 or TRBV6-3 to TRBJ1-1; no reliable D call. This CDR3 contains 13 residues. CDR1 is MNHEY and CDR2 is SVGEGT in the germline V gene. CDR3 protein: CATTDGYDTEAFF. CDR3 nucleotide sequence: TGTGCGACCACTGACGGATACGACACTGAAGCTTTCTTT.

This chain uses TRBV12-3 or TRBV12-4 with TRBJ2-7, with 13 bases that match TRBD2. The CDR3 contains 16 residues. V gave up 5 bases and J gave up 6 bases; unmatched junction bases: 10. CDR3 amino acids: CASSLGLAGDLAEQYF. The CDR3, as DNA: TGTGCCAGCAGTCTAGGACTAGCGGGGGACCTGGCCGAGCAGTACTTC.

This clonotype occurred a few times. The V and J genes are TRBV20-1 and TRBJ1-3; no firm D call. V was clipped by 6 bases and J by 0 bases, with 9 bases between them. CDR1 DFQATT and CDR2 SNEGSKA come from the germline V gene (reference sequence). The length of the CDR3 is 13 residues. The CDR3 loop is CSAHRDSGNTIYF. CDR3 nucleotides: TGCAGTGCCCATCGGGACTCTGGAAACACCATATATTTT.

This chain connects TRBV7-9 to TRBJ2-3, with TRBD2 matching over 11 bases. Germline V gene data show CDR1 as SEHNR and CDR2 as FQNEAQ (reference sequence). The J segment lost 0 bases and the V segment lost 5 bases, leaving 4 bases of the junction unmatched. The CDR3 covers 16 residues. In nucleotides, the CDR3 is TGTGCCAGCAGCCGTTGGACTAGCGGGAGCACAGATACGCAGTATTTT. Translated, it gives CASSRWTSGSTDTQYF.

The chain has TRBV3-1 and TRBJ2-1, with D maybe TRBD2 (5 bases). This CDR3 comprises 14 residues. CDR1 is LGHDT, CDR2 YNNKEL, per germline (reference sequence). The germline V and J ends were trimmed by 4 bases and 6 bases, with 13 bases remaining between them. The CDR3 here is CASSPPEATNEQFF. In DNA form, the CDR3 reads TGTGCCAGCAGCCCCCCGGAGGCGACCAATGAGCAGTTCTTC.

The CDR3 region has the DNA TGTGCCAGCAGCTTTGGGAAGGGACTCCTTTCCTACGAGCAGTACTTC. It is translated as CASSFGKGLLSYEQYF. The chain recombines TRBV7-8 with TRBJ2-7; D is perhaps TRBD2 (6 bases). The germline CDR1 and CDR2 sequences are SGHVS and FQNEAQ. Between the trimmed V and J ends, which lost 3 bases and 1 base, there was a span of 16 bases. The CDR3 extends over 16 amino acids.

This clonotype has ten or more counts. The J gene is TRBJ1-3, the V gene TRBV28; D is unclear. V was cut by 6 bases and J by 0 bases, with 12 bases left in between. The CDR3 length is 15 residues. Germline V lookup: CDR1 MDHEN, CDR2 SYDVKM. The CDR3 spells CASSQTPYSGNTIYF. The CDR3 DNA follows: TGTGCCAGCAGCCAGACACCTTACTCTGGAAACACCATATATTTT.

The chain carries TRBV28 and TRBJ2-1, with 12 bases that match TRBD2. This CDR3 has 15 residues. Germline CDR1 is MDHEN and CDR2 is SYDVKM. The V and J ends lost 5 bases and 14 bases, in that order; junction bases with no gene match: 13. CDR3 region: CASSIRTSGTDWEFF. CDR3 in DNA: TGTGCCAGCAGTATCCGGACTAGCGGGACCGATTGGGAGTTCTTC.

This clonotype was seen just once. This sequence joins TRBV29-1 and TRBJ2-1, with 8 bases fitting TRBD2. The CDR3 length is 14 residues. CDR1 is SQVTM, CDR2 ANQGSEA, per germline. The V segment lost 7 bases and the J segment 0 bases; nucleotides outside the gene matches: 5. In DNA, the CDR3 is TGCAGCGCCCGCGGGGGGAGCTCCTACAATGAGCAGTTCTTC. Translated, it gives CSARGGSSYNEQFF.

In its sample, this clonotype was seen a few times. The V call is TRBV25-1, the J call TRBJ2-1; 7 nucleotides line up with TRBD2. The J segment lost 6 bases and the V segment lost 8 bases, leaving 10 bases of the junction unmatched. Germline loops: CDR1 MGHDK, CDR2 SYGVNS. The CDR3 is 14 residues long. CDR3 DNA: TGTGCCAGCCAAACTAGCGTGGATCTCAATGAGCAGTTCTTC. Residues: CASQTSVDLNEQFF.

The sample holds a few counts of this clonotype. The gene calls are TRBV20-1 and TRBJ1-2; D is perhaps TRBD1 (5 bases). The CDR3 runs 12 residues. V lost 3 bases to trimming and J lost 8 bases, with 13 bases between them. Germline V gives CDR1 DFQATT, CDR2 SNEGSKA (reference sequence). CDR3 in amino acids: CSARRASGGYTF. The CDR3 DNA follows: TGCAGTGCTAGGAGGGCCTCAGGGGGCTACACCTTC.

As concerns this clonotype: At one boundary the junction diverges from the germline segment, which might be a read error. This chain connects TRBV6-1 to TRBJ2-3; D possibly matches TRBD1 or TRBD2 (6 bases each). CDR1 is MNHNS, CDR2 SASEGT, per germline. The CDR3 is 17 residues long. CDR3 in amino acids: CPSSEPHLRGRQDTQYF. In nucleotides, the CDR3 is TGTCCCAGCAGTGAACCCCACCTTCGGGGGCGACAAGATACGCAGTATTTT.

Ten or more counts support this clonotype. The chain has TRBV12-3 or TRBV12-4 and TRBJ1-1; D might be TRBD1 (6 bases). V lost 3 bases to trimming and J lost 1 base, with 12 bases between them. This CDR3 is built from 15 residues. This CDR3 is CASSLRQGTNTEAFF. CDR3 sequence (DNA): TGTGCCAGCAGTTTGCGGCAGGGGACGAACACTGAAGCTTTCTTT.